This is a list of T cell receptor beta chains from one sample in a study of blood T cell dynamics during melanoma immunotherapy. Only in-frame clones appear in the TCRdb table, and some are missing; sequencing was by immunoSEQ multiplex PCR. Seen here are about 10,000 clones, 88% observed once, and the top ten hold 9.5% to 13%. Sequenced here: blood, sampled from a patient treated with checkpoint blockade. These receptor sequences come from a human donor with melanoma. Both conserved end residues are part of each CDR3. The D gene is left open where the match is weak. Where a row states a size, it is once, few, many or the class of an expanded clone; other rows omit it.

abundance: NA
j_gene: TRBJ2-3
d_gene: NA
v_gene: TRBV27
CDR3nt: TGTGCCAGCAGTTGGGTCCGCCGCACAGATACGCAGTATTTT
CDR3aa: CASSWVRRTDTQYF

abundance: NA
j_gene: TRBJ1-1
d_gene: TRBD1
v_gene: TRBV5-1
CDR3nt: TGCGCCAGCAGCCAGGGGGGAATGACTGAAGCTTTCTTT
CDR3aa: CASSQGGMTEAFF

abundance: NA
j_gene: TRBJ2-1
d_gene: NA
v_gene: TRBV7-2
CDR3nt: TGTGCCAGCAGCTTAAGCGGAGCCCATGAGCAGTTCTTC
CDR3aa: CASSLSGAHEQFF

abundance: NA
j_gene: TRBJ2-2
d_gene: TRBD2
v_gene: TRBV19
CDR3nt: TGTGCCAGTAGTATTGCCCTAGCGGACACCGGGGAGCTGTTTTTT
CDR3aa: CASSIALADTGELFF

abundance: NA
j_gene: TRBJ2-2
d_gene: TRBD2
v_gene: TRBV27
CDR3nt: TGTGCCAGCAGTTTTATCTTCGGGGGGGTCGGGGAGCTGTTTTTT
CDR3aa: CASSFIFGGVGELFF

abundance: NA
j_gene: TRBJ2-2
d_gene: NA
v_gene: TRBV2
CDR3nt: TGTGCCAGCAGGGGGGACGGGAACACCGGGGAGCTGTTTTTT
CDR3aa: CASRGDGNTGELFF

abundance: NA
j_gene: TRBJ2-3
d_gene: NA
v_gene: TRBV20-1
CDR3nt: TGCAGTGCTAGAGCCCCGGATACGCAGTATTTT
CDR3aa: CSARAPDTQYF

abundance: NA
j_gene: TRBJ2-2
d_gene: TRBD2
v_gene: TRBV9
CDR3nt: TGTGCCAGCAGCGTCTTTAGCGGGAGGGCTACCGGGGAGCTGTTTTTT
CDR3aa: CASSVFSGRATGELFF

abundance: NA
j_gene: TRBJ2-4
d_gene: NA
v_gene: TRBV29-1
CDR3nt: TGCAGCGTGGTAGGGGGGACAGCCAAAAACATTCAGTACTTC
CDR3aa: CSVVGGTAKNIQYF

abundance: NA
j_gene: TRBJ2-2
d_gene: NA
v_gene: TRBV6-6
CDR3nt: TGTGCCAGCAGTCTACGGACATCCGGGGAGCTGTTTTTT
CDR3aa: CASSLRTSGELFF

abundance: NA
j_gene: TRBJ1-6
d_gene: NA
v_gene: TRBV30
CDR3nt: TGTGCCTGGAGTCCAGGGGTAAGGTCACCCCTCCACTTT
CDR3aa: CAWSPGVRSPLHF

abundance: NA
j_gene: TRBJ2-7
d_gene: NA
v_gene: TRBV5-1
CDR3nt: TGCGCCAGCAGCTTGGGGTCGGGGAATCGTTACTTC
CDR3aa: CASSLGSGNRYF

abundance: NA
j_gene: TRBJ2-7
d_gene: NA
v_gene: TRBV6-5
CDR3nt: TGTGCCAGCAGCCGGGACGGCCTCTACGAGCAGTACTTC
CDR3aa: CASSRDGLYEQYF

abundance: NA
j_gene: TRBJ1-2
d_gene: NA
v_gene: TRBV7-9
CDR3nt: TGTGCCAGCAGCGGGGACACTTACTATGGCTACACCTTC
CDR3aa: CASSGDTYYGYTF

abundance: NA
j_gene: TRBJ2-2
d_gene: NA
v_gene: TRBV6-6
CDR3nt: TGTGCCAGCACCCCGGGGGAGGTAGCCGGGGAGCTGTTTTTT
CDR3aa: CASTPGEVAGELFF

abundance: NA
j_gene: TRBJ1-4
d_gene: TRBD1
v_gene: TRBV5-1
CDR3nt: TGCGCCAGCAGCAATCCCCGGGACAGTTCTAGGGCTAATGAAAAACTGTTTTTT
CDR3aa: CASSNPRDSSRANEKLFF

abundance: once
j_gene: TRBJ1-5
d_gene: TRBD1
v_gene: TRBV4-2
CDR3nt: TGTGCCAGCAGCCAAGAAAACAGGGGTAGGAGGAATCAGCCCCAGCATTTT
CDR3aa: CASSQENRGRRNQPQHF

abundance: NA
j_gene: TRBJ1-2
d_gene: NA
v_gene: TRBV29-1
CDR3nt: TGCAGCGTTGAAGAGGGGGGAGGAGGCTACACCTTC
CDR3aa: CSVEEGGGGYTF

abundance: NA
j_gene: TRBJ1-6
d_gene: NA
v_gene: TRBV5-1
CDR3nt: TGCGCCAGCAGCTTGGGCGCAGGGCTCAATAATTCACCCCTCCACTTT
CDR3aa: CASSLGAGLNNSPLHF

abundance: NA
j_gene: TRBJ1-1
d_gene: NA
v_gene: TRBV7-9
CDR3nt: TGTGCCAGCAGCCTTTTAATGGGGGGCCCGAACACTGAAGCTTTCTTT
CDR3aa: CASSLLMGGPNTEAFF

abundance: NA
j_gene: TRBJ1-1
d_gene: NA
v_gene: TRBV11-2
CDR3nt: TGTGCCAGCAGCTTCAGGCCAGGGAGAGAAGCTTTCTTT
CDR3aa: CASSFRPGREAFF

abundance: NA
j_gene: TRBJ2-5
d_gene: TRBD2
v_gene: TRBV2
CDR3nt: TGTGCCAGCAGCGACCCTAGCGGGTGGGGGGAGACCCAGTACTTC
CDR3aa: CASSDPSGWGETQYF

abundance: NA
j_gene: TRBJ2-3
d_gene: TRBD1
v_gene: TRBV19
CDR3nt: TGTGCCAGTAGTATAATAGGGCAGGGGGAGGATACGCAGTATTTT
CDR3aa: CASSIIGQGEDTQYF

abundance: once
j_gene: TRBJ1-6
d_gene: TRBD1
v_gene: TRBV5-1
CDR3nt: TGCGCCAGCAGCTCACAGGGGGACTCACCCCTCCACTTT
CDR3aa: CASSSQGDSPLHF

abundance: NA
j_gene: TRBJ1-3
d_gene: NA
v_gene: TRBV6-6
CDR3nt: TGTGCCAGCAGTCGCGGACAGACCGCTGGAAACACCATATATTTT
CDR3aa: CASSRGQTAGNTIYF